The 7 T cell receptor beta chains below all came from one sample that was sequenced in a study of cytomegalovirus exposure and HLA in healthy donors. 13 Jbeta primers and 60 Vbeta primers were used for the PCR. Measured with immunoSEQ multiplex PCR; TCRdb has only the in-frame clones, and not every one. The profile shows some 170,000 clones, roughly 80% of them singletons. Material: PBMCs. The receptor set was obtained from a man aged 45-65 years in good health and CMV-seropositive.

The table lists this clone with a few counts. The chain employs TRBV18 and TRBJ1-1, with 10 nucleotides matching TRBD1. Per germline, CDR1 KGHSH and CDR2 LQKENI. With 3 bases clipped from V and 1 base from J, the junction kept 8 bases outside the gene matches. The CDR3 extends over 17 amino acids. Here the CDR3 reads CASSPLTGTGANTEAFF. In nucleotides, the CDR3 is TGTGCCAGCTCACCGCTAACCGGGACAGGGGCGAACACTGAAGCTTTCTTT.

J is TRBJ2-1 and V is TRBV19; 7 bases line up with TRBD2. With 3 bases clipped from V and 7 bases from J, the junction kept 9 bases outside the gene matches. Germline lookup yields CDR1 LNHDA and CDR2 SQIVND (reference sequence). The CDR3 loop spans 15 amino acids. The CDR3 bases are TGTGCCAGTAGTATTTCTGCGGGAGCGGGGAATGAGCAGTTCTTC. It codes for CASSISAGAGNEQFF.

V is TRBV6-1 and J is TRBJ2-3; tentatively, D is TRBD1 (7 bases). The germline CDR1 and CDR2 sequences are MNHNS and SASEGT. V gave up 4 bases and J gave up 5 bases, with 13 bases separating them. The CDR3 has 14 residues. The CDR3, as DNA: TGTGCCAGCAGTGTTACCAGGGGGGAAGATACGCAGTATTTT. Protein product: CASSVTRGEDTQYF.

This clone was detected a few times. The chain carries TRBV4-1 and TRBJ2-5; 8 nucleotides match TRBD1. This CDR3 spans 13 amino acids. Germline V CDR1 and CDR2: MGHRA, YSYEKL. V shed 4 bases and J 3 bases; nucleotides not matched to a gene: 1. DNA for the CDR3: TGCGCCAGCAGCCCGGACAGGGAAGAGACCCAGTACTTC. This translates into CASSPDREETQYF.

The chain uses TRBV7-3 and TRBJ2-3, with D maybe TRBD1 (5 bases). The germline V gene has CDR1 SGHTA and CDR2 FQGTGA. The CDR3 runs 14 residues. The V end was cut by 5 bases, the J end by 5 bases, with 14 bases between. The CDR3: CASSPRLGVDTQYF. CDR3 sequence (DNA): TGTGCCAGCAGCCCCCGTTTAGGGGTAGATACGCAGTATTTT.

In its sample, this clone was seen once. The chain combines TRBV7-3 with TRBJ2-3; 10 nucleotides align to TRBD2. There are 17 residues in the CDR3. The ends lost 1 base at V and 1 base at J; junction bases unmatched: 5. Germline V lookup: CDR1 SGHTA, CDR2 FQGTGA. CDR3 loop: CASSLMPAGGGTDTQYF. In DNA form, the CDR3 reads TGTGCCAGCAGCTTAATGCCAGCGGGGGGGGGCACAGATACGCAGTATTTT.

The V gene is TRBV28, the J gene TRBJ2-2; 8 nucleotides line up with TRBD1. The germline V gene has CDR1 MDHEN and CDR2 SYDVKM. CDR3 length: 14 residues. Trimming at V came to 7 bases and at J to 3 bases, leaving 4 bases not matched to a gene. The CDR3 sequence: CASTVTGDTGELFF. CDR3 nucleotide sequence: TGTGCCAGCACCGTGACAGGGGACACCGGGGAGCTGTTTTTT.